This T cell receptor beta chain appears in the sequencing data of a study of identical twins. Study results and limitations: Zero-insertion analyses were open to partial confounding by invariant MAIT and iNKT cells. For cord blood, abundant beta clonotypes had fewer insertions, unlike memory repertoires, which showed none. For out-of-frame beta sequences, excess twin sharing was weaker.

MiXCR, run by TCRdb on the 5' RACE reads, gives a single entry per CDR3 protein. The sample records 460,000 or so distinct CDR3 sequences, approximately 14% being singletons. With 6 bases clipped from V and 3 bases from J, the junction kept 7 bases outside the gene matches. This CDR3 spans 15 amino acids. This clonotype came up many times. Its antigen is not known. These data were likewise used in another study, on yellow fever vaccine responses in identical twins.

The V gene is TRBV12-3 or TRBV12-4, the J gene TRBJ2-1, with 8 bases identical to TRBD2. The sequenced sample was CD4+ T cells sorted from blood. The source of this sequence is a woman aged 18-29 years in good health. Here the CDR3 DNA reads TGTGCCAGCAGCAGACTAGCGCTAATCTACAATGAGCAGTTCTTC. Residues: CASSRLALIYNEQFF.